The 9 T cell receptor beta chains reported below all come from one sample, sequenced in a study of metastatic and nonmetastatic thyroid tumors (dated by TCRdb to 2019 to 2021). Receptors were amplified or captured by PCR. The sequencer listed for this sample is Illumina HiSeq 4000. TCRdb redid the processing of the public reads, applying fastp at Q25 and MiXCR, and retained in-frame beta chains. The sample yields 20,000 to 25,000 clones; roughly 20% were counted once. The ten largest clonotypes hold under 30% of the sample. Before undergoing thyroid surgery, none of the patients had been given any kind of treatment. The sample consisted of blood. All receptors derive from a female donor with papillary thyroid cancer or a benign thyroid nodule (not recorded which). Some clones in this sample may be carry-over from other donors' samples.

Note on this clone: Being one base from a much bigger clone, this may be a read error. The chain joins TRBV6-6 to TRBJ2-3; a possible D gene is TRBD1 (6 bases). Germline V gives CDR1 MNHNY, CDR2 SVGAGI (reference sequence). CDR3 length: 16 amino acids. CDR3 sequence reads: CASSYSTWGRTYTQCF. CDR3 bases: TGTGCCAGCAGTTACTCGACGTGGGGGCGCACATATACGCAGTGTTTT.

The chain is built from TRBV30 and TRBJ1-2; no firm D call. The CDR3 is 13 residues long. The ends were cut back, 4 bases at V and 5 bases at J, with 14 bases in the middle. CDR1 and CDR2 (germline): GTSNPN, SVGIG (reference sequence). CDR3 DNA sequence: TGTGCCTGGACCGGGTACGACCCTTATGGCTACACCTTC. This encodes CAWTGYDPYGYTF.

Many counts were recorded for this clone. The V gene is TRBV19, the J gene TRBJ2-1; no clear D. Per germline, CDR1 LNHDA and CDR2 SQIVND (reference sequence). The CDR3 loop spans 13 amino acids. The V and J ends lost 3 bases and 2 bases respectively, with 5 bases between them. The CDR3 loop reads CASSIGPYNEQFF. The CDR3 bases are TGTGCCAGTAGTATTGGGCCCTACAATGAGCAGTTCTTC.

There are many counts of this clone. The gene calls are TRBV9 and TRBJ2-2; 11 bases are a match to TRBD1. J gave up 7 bases and V 4 bases, and 6 bases lay outside the gene matches. The CDR3 has 15 amino acids. In germline, CDR1 is SGDLS, CDR2 YYNGEE. The CDR3 reads CASSSGQGDLGELFF. The CDR3 bases are TGTGCCAGCAGCTCGGGACAGGGGGACCTCGGGGAGCTGTTTTTT.

On this clone itself: This may be a read error, as it is one base from a much larger clone. At the DNA level, this CDR3 is encoded by other sequences in the same sample as well. This chain connects TRBV20-1 to TRBJ2-3, with 7 bases fitting TRBD1. CDR3 size: 14 residues. Germline lookup yields CDR1 DFQATT and CDR2 SNEGSKA (reference sequence). CDR3 sequence (DNA): TGCAGCGCCGAAATAGACAGGGTATCAGATACGCAGTATTTT. It translates to CSAEIDRVSDTQYF.

The chain carries TRBV12-3 or TRBV12-4 and TRBJ1-2; the D gene is possibly TRBD1 (6 bases). The V and J ends lost 8 bases and 4 bases respectively, with 17 bases between them. CDR3 length: 14 amino acids. The chain's CDR3 is CASALEGGAYGYTF. Here the CDR3 DNA reads TGTGCCAGCGCCCTAGAGGGGGGAGCCTATGGCTACACCTTC.

This sequence joins TRBV3-1 and TRBJ1-2; tentative D call: TRBD1 (5 bases). Trimming removed 1 base at V and 7 bases at J, with 19 bases between. This CDR3 spans 16 amino acids. Per the germline V gene, CDR1 is LGHDT and CDR2 is YNNKEL (reference sequence). The DNA for the CDR3 is TGTGCCAGCAGCCAAGCATATGGGGCCCAGATCTCTGGCTACACCTTC. This translates into CASSQAYGAQISGYTF.

The chain has TRBV6-2 or TRBV6-3 and TRBJ2-1, with D tentatively TRBD1 (6 bases). Trimming shortened V by 0 bases and J by 8 bases, and 26 bases separated the two germline ends. Germline-derived CDR1 and CDR2 are MNHEY and SVGEGT. There are 19 residues in the CDR3. Here the CDR3 reads CASSYSRVRRGLGYDEQFF. The CDR3 nucleotides read TGTGCCAGCAGTTACTCGAGGGTCCGCAGGGGCCTAGGGTACGATGAGCAGTTCTTC.

CDR3: CAWSLDSAEAFF. CDR3 in DNA: TGTGCCTGGAGTTTAGACAGCGCTGAAGCTTTCTTT. This chain uses TRBV30 with TRBJ1-1; D might be TRBD1 (5 bases). The V end was cut by 2 bases, the J end by 6 bases, with 10 bases between. The CDR3 consists of 12 residues. CDR1 is GTSNPN, CDR2 SVGIG, per germline (reference sequence).